These 15 T cell receptor beta chains share one sample of origin, sequenced in a study of control samples from healthy donors and cancer patients. Sequencing used immunoSEQ multiplex PCR; TCRdb keeps in-frame clones, though not all of them. This sample carries approximately 170,000 clones, 91% of them seen once, and the ten largest clones take approximately 1.5%. The sample was blood. The receptor source for this set is a woman aged 25 to 39 in good health.

V usage is TRBV6-2 or TRBV6-3 and J usage is TRBJ2-1; 13 bases agree with TRBD2. Germline CDR1 is MNHEY and CDR2 is SVGEGT. After removal of 5 bases from V and 8 bases from J, the junction contained 6 bases not matched to a gene. The CDR3 is 15 residues long. CDR3 coding DNA: TGTGCCAGCAGTGGGACTAGCGGGATTGTAGATGAGCAGTTCTTC. Translated, it gives CASSGTSGIVDEQFF.

V and J are TRBV6-5 and TRBJ2-1; TRBD1 aligns across 7 bases. The CDR3 is 15 amino acids. The V gene end was trimmed by 5 bases and the J gene end by 0 bases; junction bases not matched to a gene: 4. CDR1 is MNHEY, CDR2 SVGAGI, per germline. The CDR3: CASSIRDSSYNEQFF. CDR3 nucleotide sequence: TGTGCCAGCAGTATCCGGGACAGCTCCTACAATGAGCAGTTCTTC.

The chain employs TRBV11-3 and TRBJ2-2, with 9 nucleotides matching TRBD1. The CDR3 totals 16 residues. Looked up from germline, CDR1 is SGHNT and CDR2 is YENEEA. Trimming at V came to 1 base and at J to 3 bases, leaving 3 bases not matched to a gene. Written as DNA, the CDR3 is TGTGCCAGCAGCTTAGGGGACAGGGTAGACACCGGGGAGCTGTTTTTT. Translation: CASSLGDRVDTGELFF.

The chain recombines TRBV7-8 with TRBJ1-1; weak D call: TRBD1 (6 bases). Germline CDR1 and CDR2: SGHVS and FQNEAQ. Trimming left V 0 bases short and J 5 bases short, with 10 bases between. The CDR3 covers 14 residues. CDR3 in amino acids: CASSLARGRTEAFF. The CDR3 DNA sequence: TGTGCCAGCAGCTTAGCTCGGGGGCGAACTGAAGCTTTCTTT.

V is TRBV7-9 and J is TRBJ2-1, with TRBD2 matching 8 bases. The germline V gene encodes CDR1 SEHNR and CDR2 FQNEAQ (reference sequence). This CDR3 is 17 amino acids long. V shed 3 bases, J shed 0 bases, and the junction held 7 bases outside the gene matches. The CDR3, as DNA: TGTGCCAGCAGCTTTTTCCCAAGCGGGAGCTCCTACAATGAGCAGTTCTTC. The encoded protein is CASSFFPSGSSYNEQFF. Full variable domain (outside the CDR3, taken from reference TRBV7-9 and TRBJ2-1): DTGVSQNPRHKITKRGQNVTFRCDPISEHNRLYWYRQTLGQGPEFLTYFQNEAQLEKSRLLSDRFSAERPKGSFSTLEIQRTEQGDSAMYLCASSFFPSGSSYNEQFFGPGTRLTVL.

The CDR3 is CASSTTGGDQPQHF. The DNA for the CDR3 is TGTGCCAGCAGCACCACAGGAGGGGATCAGCCCCAGCATTTT. The chain carries TRBV7-8 and TRBJ1-5, with D possibly TRBD1 on 5 matching bases. The length of the CDR3 is 14 residues. V lost 5 bases and J lost 5, with 13 bases in between. CDR1 and CDR2 (germline): SGHVS, FQNEAQ.

This chain uses TRBV6-4 with TRBJ1-6; D not certain. Germline CDR1 is MRHNA and CDR2 is SNTAGT. The CDR3 runs 14 residues. Trimming cost V 5 bases and J 11 bases, with 16 bases left between them. The chain's CDR3 is CASSPGVDFTPLHF. The CDR3 DNA follows: TGTGCCAGCAGTCCGGGTGTGGATTTTACACCCCTCCACTTT.

The count of this clone is one. The V and J genes are TRBV7-2 and TRBJ1-4, with D unclear. The CDR3 spans 14 residues. V was trimmed by 2 bases and J by 0 bases, leaving 4 bases between them. CDR1 and CDR2 (germline): SGHTA, FQGNSA. CDR3 loop: CASSLSTTNEKLFF. The CDR3 DNA is TGTGCCAGCAGCTTATCTACAACTAATGAAAAACTGTTTTTT.

Of note for this clone: A single base separates this from a much larger clone, so it may be a read error. Other DNA sequences in the same sample also yield this CDR3. The genes are TRBV12-3 or TRBV12-4 and TRBJ1-5; the D gene is possibly TRBD1 (6 bases). The CDR3 covers 13 residues. Trimming took 3 bases from V and 4 from J, leaving 7 bases between them. CDR3 bases: TGTGCCAGCAGTTTGACAGGTAATCAGCCCCAGCATTTT. Amino acids: CASSLTGNQPQHF.

The rearrangement uses TRBV6-5 and TRBJ1-6; 7 positions agree with TRBD1. This CDR3 has 13 residues. Germline CDR1 reads MNHEY; CDR2 reads SVGAGI. J was trimmed by 6 bases and V by 7 bases; bases with no gene match: 3. The DNA of the CDR3 is TGTGCCAGCACCGGGACAGCTAATTCACCCCTCCACTTT. This translates into CASTGTANSPLHF.

This chain links TRBV27 with TRBJ1-6; tentative D call: TRBD1 (5 bases). The CDR3 sequence is 15 residues long. The germline V gene encodes CDR1 MNHEY and CDR2 SMNVEV (reference sequence). The germline V and J ends were trimmed by 2 bases and 6 bases, with 11 bases remaining between them. The CDR3 DNA reads TGTGCCAGCAGTTTACAGGGAGGGATTAATTCACCCCTCCACTTT. As protein: CASSLQGGINSPLHF.

The chain employs TRBV20-1 and TRBJ2-2, with TRBD1 matching 10 bases. V lost 3 bases and J lost 4; bases outside the gene matches: 8. Germline V CDR1 and CDR2: DFQATT, SNEGSKA (reference sequence). The CDR3 has 16 residues. The CDR3 region has the DNA TGCAGTGCTAGTCGGGGACAGGGGCCCCCCACCGGGGAGCTGTTTTTT. This codes for CSASRGQGPPTGELFF.

The chain carries TRBV10-3 and TRBJ2-2, with D uncertain. This CDR3 has 14 amino acids. The germline CDR1 and CDR2 sequences are ENHRY and SYGVKD. Trimming stripped 0 bases from V and 5 bases from J, with 7 bases between. The chain's CDR3 is CAISESIGTGELFF. CDR3 DNA: TGTGCCATCAGTGAGTCGATAGGGACCGGGGAGCTGTTTTTT.

This chain links TRBV18 with TRBJ2-3; TRBD1 matches at 7 bases. Losses at the gene ends were 3 bases for V and 3 bases for J; bases not matched to a gene: 3. The germline V gene encodes CDR1 KGHSH and CDR2 LQKENI. The length of the CDR3 is 14 residues. This CDR3 reads CASSPTGVTDTQYF. The CDR3 nucleotides read TGTGCCAGCTCACCTACAGGGGTGACAGATACGCAGTATTTT.

This clone was seen once. The chain joins TRBV4-2 to TRBJ2-1; 9 bases match TRBD2. The ends lost 4 bases at V and 0 bases at J; junction bases unmatched: 4. The germline V gene encodes CDR1 LGHNA and CDR2 YNFKEQ. This CDR3 comprises 16 residues. Here the CDR3 reads CASSLDSGSSYNEQFF. The CDR3 region has the DNA TGTGCCAGCAGCCTCGATAGCGGGAGCTCCTACAATGAGCAGTTCTTC.